A selection of T cell receptor beta chains follows, all from one sample in a study of memory CD4+ T cells and cytomegalovirus serostatus. Sequencing used immunoSEQ multiplex PCR; TCRdb keeps in-frame clones, though not all of them. The sample comprises approximately 27,000 clones, 76% of which are singletons, and about 1% rests with the top ten. The sample consisted of memory CD4+ T cells from blood. Source of these receptors: an adult in good health and CMV-seronegative. The CDR3 runs from the conserved cysteine through the conserved F or W. D genes are given only for firm matches. Expanded clones get a size class; other rows say once, few or many, or leave the size out.

abundance	v_gene	j_gene	d_gene	CDR3nt	CDR3aa
NA	TRBV28	TRBJ1-5	NA	TGTGCCAGCAGTTTCCCTGGGCAGCCCCAGCATTTT	CASSFPGQPQHF
NA	TRBV6-1	TRBJ1-2	NA	TGTGCCAGCGGGGACGGTAACTATGGCTACACCTTC	CASGDGNYGYTF
NA	TRBV9	TRBJ1-5	NA	TGTGCCAGCAGCGTAGGGCGGGTCAATCAGCCCCAGCATTTT	CASSVGRVNQPQHF
few	TRBV5-4	TRBJ2-7	TRBD1	TGTGCCAGCAGCTTGGACAGGGGGAACTACGAGCAGTACTTC	CASSLDRGNYEQYF
NA	TRBV2	TRBJ1-5	TRBD1	TGTGCCAGCACCCTTGCACAGGGGGAAAATAGCAATCAGCCCCAGCATTTT	CASTLAQGENSNQPQHF
NA	TRBV18	TRBJ2-3	NA	TGTGCCAGCTCACCAGAGATATACACAGATACGCAGTATTTT	CASSPEIYTDTQYF
NA	TRBV6-5	TRBJ1-5	NA	TGTGCCAGCAGTTACTCGATCACAGGGAATCAGCCCCAGCATTTT	CASSYSITGNQPQHF
NA	TRBV7-6	TRBJ1-1	NA	TGTGCCAGCAGCTTAAAGCAGGGGAGAACTGAAGCTTTCTTT	CASSLKQGRTEAFF
NA	TRBV18	TRBJ2-5	TRBD2	TGTGCCAGCTCTCCCAAGGGACTAGCGGGCGAGACCCAGTACTTC	CASSPKGLAGETQYF
few	TRBV18	TRBJ2-7	TRBD1	TGTGCCAGCTCAGTCGACAGGGGGCAGTACTTC	CASSVDRGQYF
few	TRBV7-2	TRBJ2-5	NA	TGTGCCAGCAACTTGGTAGAGACCCAGTACTTC	CASNLVETQYF
few	TRBV4-3	TRBJ1-5	NA	TGCGCCAGCAGCCAAGTTAGAGCCGGTCAGCCCCAGCATTTT	CASSQVRAGQPQHF
NA	TRBV28	TRBJ1-1	NA	TGTGCCAGCAGCGGAAACTTAGTGGGGGGCCGCATGGGTGAAGCTTTCTTT	CASSGNLVGGRMGEAFF
NA	TRBV6-1	TRBJ2-2	NA	TGTGCCAGTCGGGACTTTGGCGGGCACACCGGGGAGCTGTTTTTT	CASRDFGGHTGELFF
NA	TRBV11-2	TRBJ2-5	NA	TGTGCCAGCAGCTTTTCGGGGGAAGAGACCCAGTACTTC	CASSFSGEETQYF
NA	TRBV10-3	TRBJ1-2	NA	TGTGCCATCAGTGATCCTGGACAGTTAAGCCAGACACATGGCTACACCTTC	CAISDPGQLSQTHGYTF
NA	TRBV5-1	TRBJ2-7	TRBD1	TGCGCCAGCAGCTATTCCGGGACAGGTAGCGTACAAGACTTC	CASSYSGTGSVQDF
NA	TRBV29-1	TRBJ1-5	NA	TGCAGCGTTGAACTTCCGGGGGGCAATCAGCCCCAGCATTTT	CSVELPGGNQPQHF
NA	TRBV2	TRBJ2-7	NA	TGTGCCAGCGCAGGGCAGAGATACGAGCAGTACTTC	CASAGQRYEQYF
NA	TRBV30	TRBJ1-5	NA	TGTGCCTGGAGCCACGTCCGAAGCAATCAGCCCCAGCATTTT	CAWSHVRSNQPQHF
NA	TRBV2	TRBJ1-1	NA	TGTGCCAGCAGCTTAGGGATGAACACTGAAGCTTTCTTT	CASSLGMNTEAFF
NA	TRBV19	TRBJ1-4	NA	TGTGCCAGTAGTACCCGACAAACTTGGGATGAAAAACTGTTTTTT	CASSTRQTWDEKLFF
once	TRBV7-2	TRBJ1-4	NA	TGTGCCAGCAGCAGGGACTCAAGCTCAACTAATGAAAAACTGTTTTTT	CASSRDSSSTNEKLFF
NA	TRBV6-6	TRBJ1-5	NA	TGTGCCAGCAGTTCGACGGACATCCGACAGCCCCAGCATTTT	CASSSTDIRQPQHF